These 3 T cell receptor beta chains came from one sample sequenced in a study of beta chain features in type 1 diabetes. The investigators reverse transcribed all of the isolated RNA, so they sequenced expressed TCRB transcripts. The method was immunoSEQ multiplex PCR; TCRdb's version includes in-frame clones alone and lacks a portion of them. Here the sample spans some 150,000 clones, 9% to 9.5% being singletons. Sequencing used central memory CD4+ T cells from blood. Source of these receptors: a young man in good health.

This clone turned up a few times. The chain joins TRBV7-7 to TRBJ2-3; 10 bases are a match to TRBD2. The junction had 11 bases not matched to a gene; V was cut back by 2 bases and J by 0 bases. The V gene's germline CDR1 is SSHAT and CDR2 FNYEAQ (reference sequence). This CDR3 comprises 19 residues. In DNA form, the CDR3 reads TGTGCCAGCAGCTTACTAGCGGGGGCCGCGGGTGCTAGCACAGATACGCAGTATTTT. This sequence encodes CASSLLAGAAGASTDTQYF.

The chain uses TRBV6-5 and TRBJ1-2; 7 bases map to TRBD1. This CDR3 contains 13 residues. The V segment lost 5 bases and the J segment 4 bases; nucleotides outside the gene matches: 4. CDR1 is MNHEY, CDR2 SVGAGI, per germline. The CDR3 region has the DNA TGTGCCAGCAGTCCCGACAGGGCCTATGGCTACACCTTC. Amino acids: CASSPDRAYGYTF.

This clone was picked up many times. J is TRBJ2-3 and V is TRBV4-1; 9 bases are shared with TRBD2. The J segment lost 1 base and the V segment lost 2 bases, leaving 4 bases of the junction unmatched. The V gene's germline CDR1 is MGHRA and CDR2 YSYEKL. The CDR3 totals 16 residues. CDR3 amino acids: CASSQLPSGGTDTQYF. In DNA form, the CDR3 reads TGCGCCAGCAGCCAACTACCTAGCGGGGGCACAGATACGCAGTATTTT.